These 2 T cell receptor beta chains were sequenced from one sample in a study of beta chain features in type 1 diabetes. The sequenced template was cDNA made from the entire isolated RNA. TCRdb's table, derived via immunoSEQ multiplex PCR, lists solely in-frame clones and lacks some. Here the sample spans about 340,000 clones, less than 9.5% being singletons. The source material was central memory CD4+ T cells from blood. Receptor source: a woman aged 18 to 35 in good health.

Written as DNA, the CDR3 is TGTGCCAGCAGCTTAGATAGGGCTAGCGGGAGTGGGGGCTACGAGCAGTACTTC. It translates to CASSLDRASGSGGYEQYF. V gene TRBV7-9 combines with J gene TRBJ2-7; TRBD2 matches at 10 bases. This CDR3 has 18 residues. V lost 1 base, J lost 3 bases, and 12 bases stayed unmatched. CDR1 is SEHNR and CDR2 is FQNEAQ in the germline V gene (reference sequence).

The CDR3 loop is CASSVLAEQYF. CDR3 nucleotides: TGTGCCAGCAGTGTACTAGCCGAGCAGTACTTC. The chain has TRBV2 and TRBJ2-7; D may be TRBD2 (6 bases). The CDR3 sequence is 11 residues long. Germline V gene lookup returns CDR1 SNHLY and CDR2 FYNNEI. The V and J ends lost 4 bases and 6 bases respectively, with 7 bases between them.